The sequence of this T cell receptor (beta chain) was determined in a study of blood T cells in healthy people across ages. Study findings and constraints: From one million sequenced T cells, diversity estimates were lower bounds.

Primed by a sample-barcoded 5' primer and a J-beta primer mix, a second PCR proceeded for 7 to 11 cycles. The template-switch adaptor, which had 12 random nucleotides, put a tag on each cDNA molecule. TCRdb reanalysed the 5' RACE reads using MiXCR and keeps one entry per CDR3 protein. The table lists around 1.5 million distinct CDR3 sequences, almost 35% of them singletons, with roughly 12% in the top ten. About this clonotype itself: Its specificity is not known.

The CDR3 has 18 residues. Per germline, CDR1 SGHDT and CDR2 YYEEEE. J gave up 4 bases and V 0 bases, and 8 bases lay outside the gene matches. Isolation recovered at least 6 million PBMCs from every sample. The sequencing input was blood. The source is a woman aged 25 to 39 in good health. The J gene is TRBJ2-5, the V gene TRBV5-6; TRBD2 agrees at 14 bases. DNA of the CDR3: TGTGCCAGCAGCTTGGTGAGGACTAGCGGGAGGTCGGGAGAGACCCAGTACTTC. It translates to CASSLVRTSGRSGETQYF. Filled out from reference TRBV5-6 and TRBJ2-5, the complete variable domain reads DAGVTQSPTHLIKTRGQQVTLRCSPKSGHDTVSWYQQALGQGPQFIFQYYEEEERQRGNFPDRFSGHQFPNYSSELNVNALLLGDSALYLCASSLVRTSGRSGETQYFGPGTRLLVL.